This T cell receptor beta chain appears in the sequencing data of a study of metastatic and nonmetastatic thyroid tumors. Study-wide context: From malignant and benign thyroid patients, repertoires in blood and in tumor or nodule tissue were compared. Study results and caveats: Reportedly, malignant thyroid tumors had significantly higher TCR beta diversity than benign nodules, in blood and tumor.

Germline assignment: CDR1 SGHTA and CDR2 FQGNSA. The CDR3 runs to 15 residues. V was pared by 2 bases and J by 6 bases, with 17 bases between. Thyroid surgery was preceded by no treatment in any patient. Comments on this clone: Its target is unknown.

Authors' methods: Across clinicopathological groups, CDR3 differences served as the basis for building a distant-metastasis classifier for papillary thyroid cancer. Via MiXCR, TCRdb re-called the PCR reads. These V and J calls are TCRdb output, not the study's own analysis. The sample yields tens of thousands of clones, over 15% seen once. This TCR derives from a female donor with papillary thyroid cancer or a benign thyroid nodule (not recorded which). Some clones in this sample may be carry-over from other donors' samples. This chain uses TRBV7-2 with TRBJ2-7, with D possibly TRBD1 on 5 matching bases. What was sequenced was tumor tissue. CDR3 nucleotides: TGTGCCAGCAGCTTAAGGTCCCAGGGTCGCATCGAGCAGTACTTC. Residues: CASSLRSQGRIEQYF.